The rows below give T cell receptor beta chains drawn from one sample of a study of cytomegalovirus exposure and HLA in healthy donors. Sequencing used immunoSEQ multiplex PCR; TCRdb keeps in-frame clones, though not all of them. This sample has about 130,000 clones, with approximately 77% found just once. Sequenced: PBMCs. All receptors come from a man aged 30 to 39 in good health and CMV-seronegative. Both conserved end residues are trimmed from each CDR3. Rows give clone size only sometimes, using once, few, many, or a class for an expanded clone.

clone_size j_call v_call cdr3_aa
- TRBJ2-7 TRBV12-5 ASGRGTSGSYEQY
- TRBJ2-2 TRBV10-1 ASRDRGSGELF
- TRBJ1-1 TRBV6-5 ASSFTSPRTEAF
- TRBJ2-7 TRBV6-6 ASSYLLAGGPREQY
- TRBJ2-1 TRBV5-6 ASSMGLAGYNEQF
- TRBJ1-1 TRBV30 AWSAGQGNTEAF
- TRBJ2-3 TRBV29-1 SVGVGASTDTQY
- TRBJ2-7 TRBV6-5 ASSYSGVAGGYEQY
- TRBJ2-3 TRBV6-5 ASSYSAGMRTDTQY
- TRBJ1-4 TRBV19 ASSRQLLNEKLF
- TRBJ1-5 TRBV7-9 ASSLLGAGQPQH
- TRBJ2-7 TRBV6-1 ASSPGGFDEQY
- TRBJ1-1 TRBV6-5 ASRDTGSGAF
few TRBJ2-1 TRBV9 ASSVRLAGDNEQF
- TRBJ2-3 TRBV11-2 ASSPGSGGRTDTQY
- TRBJ1-2 TRBV4-1 ASSQVGTGKGDGYT
- TRBJ1-4 TRBV28 ASSFLALGREEKLF
few TRBJ2-7 TRBV6-1 ASREGTGGAYEQY
- TRBJ1-4 TRBV28 ASSQAQGHSDSTNEKLF
- TRBJ1-2 TRBV7-9 ASSPSQGGLDGYT
- TRBJ2-1 TRBV18 ASSPPGLPVGDEQF
- TRBJ2-1 TRBV12-5 ASGLGLAGVYNEQF
- TRBJ2-5 TRBV7-9 ASSFTGGDVETQY
few TRBJ1-1 TRBV7-9 ASSLVVGKNTEAF
- TRBJ2-1 TRBV2 ASSWTSDEQF
- TRBJ2-5 TRBV2 ASSEGLAGGLETQY
- TRBJ2-5 TRBV19 ASSNTGIETQY
once TRBJ2-2 TRBV12-5 ASGFQGRNTGELF
- TRBJ1-2 TRBV19 ASSTGLYYGYT
- TRBJ1-2 TRBV5-1 ASSGGEDGYGYT
- TRBJ2-7 TRBV10-2 ASETSGSRYEQY
- TRBJ2-5 TRBV10-2 ASAGGQANQETQY
- TRBJ2-1 TRBV7-6 ASSFAGTALNEQF